The T cell receptor beta chain described here comes from a study of radiotherapy plus CTLA-4 blockade in lung cancer. Study-wide findings and caveats: TCR clones from tumors expanded in blood after radiotherapy plus ipilimumab. Together with interferon-beta, which increased in serum after radiation, early dynamic changes in blood T cell clones were reportedly the best predictors of response.

As concerns this clone: Its antigen remains unidentified.

Germline V lookup: CDR1 MDHEN, CDR2 SYDVKM. The CDR3 runs to 15 residues. Trimming removed 4 bases at V and 5 bases at J, with 17 bases between. Data came from immunoSEQ multiplex PCR; TCRdb stores just in-frame clones and leaves some out. The sample has some 92,000 clones; more than 75% are singletons. The rearrangement uses TRBV28 and TRBJ2-5; the D is unclear. The input for sequencing was peripheral blood, taken from a patient treated with radiotherapy plus ipilimumab. The sequence derives from a human donor with non-small cell lung cancer who had a partial response to radiotherapy plus ipilimumab. The CDR3 sequence: CASSSAYNHSETQYF. CDR3 nucleotide sequence: TGTGCCAGCAGTTCCGCATATAACCATAGTGAGACCCAGTACTTC.